The rows below give T cell receptor beta chains drawn from one sample of a study of cytomegalovirus exposure and HLA in healthy donors. Sequenced by immunoSEQ multiplex PCR; TCRdb stores in-frame clones only, minus some. The table includes roughly 130,000 clones, about two thirds detected once. Sequencing was done on a sample of PBMCs. These receptor sequences come from a man between 40 and 49 years old in good health and CMV-seropositive. CDR3s include the opening cysteine and the closing phenylalanine or tryptophan. Fields, in order: V gene, J gene, CDR3 protein.

v_call: TRBV11-3
j_call: TRBJ2-2
cdr3_aa: CASSTFDSPSGSPGELFF

v_call: TRBV5-1
j_call: TRBJ1-5
cdr3_aa: CASSSTVDQPQHF

v_call: TRBV14
j_call: TRBJ1-2
cdr3_aa: CASSPRLQDGYTF

v_call: TRBV4-1
j_call: TRBJ2-3
cdr3_aa: CASSQGLAGEVRNTQYF

v_call: TRBV7-2
j_call: TRBJ1-2
cdr3_aa: CASSDMQGPYGYTF

v_call: TRBV2
j_call: TRBJ2-7
cdr3_aa: CASKEGGYEQYF

v_call: TRBV5-1
j_call: TRBJ2-1
cdr3_aa: CASSLVGQGADEQFF

v_call: TRBV5-1
j_call: TRBJ1-1
cdr3_aa: CASSHIGGYQTEAFF

v_call: TRBV27
j_call: TRBJ1-1
cdr3_aa: CASSLMSQGRAFF

v_call: TRBV6-5
j_call: TRBJ2-7
cdr3_aa: CASSYSTGEQYF

v_call: TRBV6-5
j_call: TRBJ1-2
cdr3_aa: CASTDRAYYGYTF

v_call: TRBV28
j_call: TRBJ2-4
cdr3_aa: CASSPPGDMSKNIQYF

v_call: TRBV5-1
j_call: TRBJ1-1
cdr3_aa: CASTYGGLMNTEAFF